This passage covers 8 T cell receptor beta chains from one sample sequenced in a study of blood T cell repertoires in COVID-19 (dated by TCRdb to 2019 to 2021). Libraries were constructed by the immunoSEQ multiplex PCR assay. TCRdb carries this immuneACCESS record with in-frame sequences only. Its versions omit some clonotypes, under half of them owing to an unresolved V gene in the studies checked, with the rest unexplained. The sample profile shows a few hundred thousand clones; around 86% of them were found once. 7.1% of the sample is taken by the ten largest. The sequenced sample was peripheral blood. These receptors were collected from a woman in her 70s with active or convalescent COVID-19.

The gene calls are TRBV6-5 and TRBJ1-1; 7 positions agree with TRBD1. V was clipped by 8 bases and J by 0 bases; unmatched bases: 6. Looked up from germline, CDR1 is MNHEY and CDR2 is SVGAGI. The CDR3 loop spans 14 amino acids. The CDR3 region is CASVETGLNTEAFF. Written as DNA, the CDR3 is TGTGCCAGCGTCGAGACAGGGTTGAACACTGAAGCTTTCTTT.

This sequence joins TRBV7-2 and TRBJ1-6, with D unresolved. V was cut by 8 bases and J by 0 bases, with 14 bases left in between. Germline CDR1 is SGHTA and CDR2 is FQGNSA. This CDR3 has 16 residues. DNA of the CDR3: TGTGCCAGCTGGGGTAGCGAAAGCTCCTATAATTCACCCCTCCACTTT. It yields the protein CASWGSESSYNSPLHF. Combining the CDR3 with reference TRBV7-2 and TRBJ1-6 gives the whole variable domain GAGVSQSPSNKVTEKGKDVELRCDPISGHTALYWYRQSLGQGLEFLIYFQGNSAPDKSGLPSDRFSAERTGGSVSTLTIQRTQQEDSAVYLCASWGSESSYNSPLHFGNGTRLTVT.

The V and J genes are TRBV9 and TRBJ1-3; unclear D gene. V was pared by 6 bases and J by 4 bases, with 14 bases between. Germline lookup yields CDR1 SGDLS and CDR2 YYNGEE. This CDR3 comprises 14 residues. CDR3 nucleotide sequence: TGTGCCAGCACCCGTCGGGGATTCGGAAACACCATATATTTT. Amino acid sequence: CASTRRGFGNTIYF.

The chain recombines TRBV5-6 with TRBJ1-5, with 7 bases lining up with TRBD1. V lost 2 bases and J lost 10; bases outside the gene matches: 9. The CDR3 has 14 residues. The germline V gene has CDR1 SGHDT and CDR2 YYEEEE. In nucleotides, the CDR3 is TGTGCCAGCAGCTTAGCAAACAGGGGCAACCCCCAGCATTTT. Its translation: CASSLANRGNPQHF.

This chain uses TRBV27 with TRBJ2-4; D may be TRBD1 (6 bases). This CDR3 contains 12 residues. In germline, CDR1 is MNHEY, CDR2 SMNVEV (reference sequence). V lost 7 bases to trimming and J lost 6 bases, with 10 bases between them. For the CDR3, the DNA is TGTGCCAGCAAGACAGGCGGAAACATTCAGTACTTC. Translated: CASKTGGNIQYF.

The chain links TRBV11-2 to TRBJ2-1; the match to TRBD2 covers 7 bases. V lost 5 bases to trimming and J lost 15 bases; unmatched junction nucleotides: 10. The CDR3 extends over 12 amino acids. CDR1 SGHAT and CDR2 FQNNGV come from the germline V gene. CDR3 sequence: CASSPLSGVRFF. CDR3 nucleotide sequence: TGTGCCAGCAGCCCACTGAGCGGGGTTCGGTTCTTC.

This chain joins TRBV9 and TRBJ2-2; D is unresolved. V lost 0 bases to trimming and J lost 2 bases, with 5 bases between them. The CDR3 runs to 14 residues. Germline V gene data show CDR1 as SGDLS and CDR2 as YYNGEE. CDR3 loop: CASSVVLNTGELFF. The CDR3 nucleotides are TGTGCCAGCAGCGTAGTTCTTAACACCGGGGAGCTGTTTTTT.

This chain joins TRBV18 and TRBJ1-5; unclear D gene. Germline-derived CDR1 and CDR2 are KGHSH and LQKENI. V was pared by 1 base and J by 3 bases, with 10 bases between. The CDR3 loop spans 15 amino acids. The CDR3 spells CASSPQSGYNQPQHF. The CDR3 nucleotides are TGTGCCAGCTCACCACAGTCAGGATACAATCAGCCCCAGCATTTT.